A selection of T cell receptor beta chains follows, all from one sample in a study of Ad26.COV2.S vaccination and SARS-CoV-2 variants. Repertoires were generated with immunoSEQ multiplex PCR, while TCRdb's copy carries only in-frame clones and drops some. The sample records about 87,000 clones, about four fifths being singletons. Source: peripheral blood, taken after recovery from COVID-19. The receptors derive from a human donor who had recovered from COVID-19. Each CDR3 is given with its conserved first and last residue. Rows give clone size only sometimes, using once, few, many, or a class for an expanded clone.

j_call | cdr3_length | clone_size | v_call | cdr3_aa
TRBJ1-1 | 16 | - | TRBV28 | CASRLSVGQFYTEAFF
TRBJ2-2 | 15 | few | TRBV7-9 | CASREKGGNTGELFF
TRBJ1-1 | 17 | few | TRBV19 | CASSEAGVGRTDTEAFF
TRBJ2-1 | 15 | - | TRBV7-2 | CASSPSGTLPNEQFF
TRBJ2-7 | 13 | - | TRBV29-1 | CSVEEVAGWEQYF
TRBJ1-1 | 17 | - | TRBV7-9 | CASSADVQGYGAVEAFF
TRBJ2-7 | 12 | - | TRBV19 | CASTGPSYEQYF
TRBJ1-3 | 15 | - | TRBV19 | CASSPTGISGNTIYF
TRBJ1-2 | 13 | - | TRBV28 | CASSSAGTDGYTF
TRBJ1-2 | 13 | - | TRBV28 | CASRGRTGYGYTF
TRBJ1-6 | 15 | - | TRBV6-1 | CASSEDRGLRSPLHF
TRBJ1-1 | 15 | - | TRBV5-4 | CASSFGHGMNTEAFF
TRBJ2-4 | 19 | - | TRBV28 | CASSLGASGKFIAKNIQYF
TRBJ2-3 | 19 | - | TRBV19 | CASSPTGLAGAQKLDTQYF
TRBJ2-6 | 16 | - | TRBV4-3 | CASSGHRPSGANVLTF
TRBJ1-5 | 14 | - | TRBV27 | CASSLDRTHQPQHF
TRBJ2-1 | 13 | - | TRBV7-3 | CASSLRAYNEQFF
TRBJ1-1 | 13 | - | TRBV9 | CASSVRGATEAFF
TRBJ1-2 | 15 | - | TRBV4-1 | CASSQETGVNYGYTF
TRBJ2-3 | 15 | - | TRBV27 | CASSSLTSGADTQYF
TRBJ2-7 | 17 | - | TRBV14 | CASSQTWFVGVVYEQYF
TRBJ2-5 | 16 | once | TRBV7-7 | CASSLGRGTGGETQYF
TRBJ2-1 | 14 | - | TRBV10-2 | CASSALARYNEQFF
TRBJ2-6 | 15 | - | TRBV18 | CASSPLQAGANVLTF
TRBJ1-1 | 10 | - | TRBV21-1 | CASSKGGAFF
TRBJ1-4 | 14 | - | TRBV3-1/TRBV3-2 | CASSQKGRNEKLFF
TRBJ2-2 | 16 | once | TRBV11-2 | CASSSTSGRHTGELFF
TRBJ2-1 | 17 | - | TRBV18 | CASSPPAGSEGHNEQFF
TRBJ1-4 | 18 | - | TRBV7-2 | CASSPTRANRVTNEKLFF
TRBJ2-3 | 16 | - | TRBV10-1 | CASSEASGRGTDTQYF
TRBJ1-5 | 13 | once | TRBV2 | CASSEGGLQPQHF
TRBJ1-4 | 15 | - | TRBV7-2 | CASSQDRGRNEKLFF
TRBJ2-1 | 13 | - | TRBV13 | CASSLTPMREQFF
TRBJ2-7 | 12 | - | TRBV7-2 | CASSPRDYEQYF
TRBJ1-4 | 15 | - | TRBV5-1 | CASSLVGVVGEKLFF
TRBJ1-1 | 12 | - | TRBV12-5 | CASGSGTFEAFF
TRBJ2-2 | 15 | - | TRBV10-1 | CASSERRVNTGELFF
TRBJ1-3 | 14 | - | TRBV7-2 | CASSPGQARNTIYF
TRBJ2-3 | 15 | - | TRBV5-8 | CASSLGQGHLDTQYF
TRBJ2-2 | 15 | - | TRBV15 | CATSREAGGTGELFF
TRBJ2-2 | 15 | - | TRBV5-1 | CASSSVDGNTGELFF
TRBJ1-2 | 11 | - | TRBV7-2 | CASSLTVGYTF
TRBJ1-1 | 15 | - | TRBV7-3 | CASSPTGPVNTEAFF
TRBJ2-1 | 15 | few | TRBV5-1 | CASSYGQGGSNEQFF
TRBJ2-7 | 14 | - | TRBV28 | CASSLGDTSYEQYF
TRBJ1-6 | 16 | - | TRBV19 | CASSTKGQGLRSPLHF
TRBJ1-5 | 17 | - | TRBV28 | CASISTRRVVGNQPQHF
TRBJ2-4 | 19 | few | TRBV28 | CASSLSRDTWTSGRNIQYF